Following are 13 T cell receptor beta chains from one sample sequenced in a study of shared clonotypes between healthy human individuals. Generated by immunoSEQ multiplex PCR, the TCRdb table keeps only in-frame clones and is missing some. The sample carries about half a million clones, around 73% recorded once. Material for sequencing was PBMCs. The receptors stem from a woman aged 40-49 years in good health. Some clones in this sample may be carry-over from other donors' samples.

The chain links TRBV19 to TRBJ2-3, with D perhaps TRBD1 or TRBD2 (6 bases each). The germline V gene has CDR1 LNHDA and CDR2 SQIVND (reference sequence). The CDR3 extends over 16 amino acids. The V end was cut by 10 bases, the J end by 4 bases, with 24 bases between. CDR3 in DNA: TGTGCCACAGGGGACATCACCGGGAGAGGCTCAGATACGCAGTATTTT. Protein product: CATGDITGRGSDTQYF.

This clone was seen more than once but under ten times. The CDR3 sequence: CASDSLGNTIYF. The CDR3 DNA follows: TGTGCCAGCGACAGTTTGGGAAACACCATATATTTT. This chain uses TRBV28 with TRBJ1-3; a weak D match, TRBD1 (5 bases). V was cut by 8 bases and J by 4 bases, with 9 bases left in between. The CDR3 sequence is 12 residues long. The V gene's germline CDR1 is MDHEN and CDR2 SYDVKM.

V and J are TRBV29-1 and TRBJ1-2, with 9 nucleotides matching TRBD1. Germline CDR1 SQVTM, CDR2 ANQGSEA. The CDR3 is 15 amino acids. V shed 6 bases and J 3 bases; nucleotides not matched to a gene: 11. For the CDR3, the DNA is TGCAGCGTGGAAAAAGGTGGGACAGGGTACTATGGCTACACCTTC. It is translated as CSVEKGGTGYYGYTF.

The gene calls are TRBV11-3 and TRBJ2-1; D might be TRBD1 (5 bases). The ends were cut back, 6 bases at V and 6 bases at J, with 21 bases in the middle. The CDR3 sequence is 16 residues long. Germline lookup yields CDR1 SGHNT and CDR2 YENEEA. CDR3 residues: CASSPQGAQAGNEQFF. CDR3 coding DNA: TGTGCCAGCAGTCCCCAAGGGGCCCAGGCTGGCAATGAGCAGTTCTTC.

V and J are TRBV6-1 and TRBJ1-2, with unresolved D. V lost 1 base and J lost 5, with 11 bases in between. This CDR3 is 14 amino acids long. From germline, CDR1 is MNHNS and CDR2 SASEGT. CDR3 residues: CASSEGRTEYGYTF. In nucleotides, the CDR3 is TGTGCCAGCAGTGAAGGGAGGACGGAGTATGGCTACACCTTC.

The chain joins TRBV28 to TRBJ1-5; 8 positions agree with TRBD1. CDR1 MDHEN and CDR2 SYDVKM come from the germline V gene. The CDR3 covers 16 residues. Trimming at V came to 6 bases and at J to 0 bases, leaving 7 bases not matched to a gene. This chain's CDR3 is CASRSGQVNSNQPQHF. The CDR3 region has the DNA TGTGCCAGCAGGTCGGGACAGGTGAATAGCAATCAGCCCCAGCATTTT.

The chain carries TRBV11-1 and TRBJ1-1; D gene unclear. Germline loops: CDR1 SGHAT, CDR2 FQDESV (reference sequence). Trimming took 8 bases from V and 3 from J, leaving 13 bases between them. The length of the CDR3 is 13 residues. The DNA of the CDR3 is TGTGCCAGCGCCAGGACCGGTTACACTGAAGCTTTCTTT. This gives the protein CASARTGYTEAFF.

V is TRBV18 and J is TRBJ1-2; D not resolved. The CDR3 length is 16 residues. Trimming left V 6 bases short and J 3 bases short, with 20 bases between. CDR1 KGHSH and CDR2 LQKENI come from the germline V gene. The CDR3 nucleotides read TGTGCCAGCTCGCCCTCAATCGCATCCTCAGACTATGGCTACACCTTC. Encoded protein: CASSPSIASSDYGYTF. Full variable domain (outside the CDR3, taken from reference TRBV18 and TRBJ1-2): NAGVMQNPRHLVRRRGQEARLRCSPMKGHSHVYWYRQLPEEGLKFMVYLQKENIIDESGMPKERFSAEFPKEGPSILRIQQVVRGDSAAYFCASSPSIASSDYGYTFGSGTRLTVV.

The chain has TRBV30 and TRBJ2-3, with 7 bases matching TRBD2. In germline, CDR1 is GTSNPN, CDR2 SVGIG (reference sequence). The CDR3 extends over 16 amino acids. J lost 4 bases, V lost 2 bases, and 12 bases had no gene match. CDR3 in amino acids: CAWSNPRGRGPDTQYF. The CDR3 DNA follows: TGTGCCTGGAGTAACCCCCGCGGGAGAGGCCCAGATACGCAGTATTTT.

This chain connects TRBV2 to TRBJ2-7; 9 bases are shared with TRBD1. There are 12 residues in the CDR3. Per germline, CDR1 SNHLY and CDR2 FYNNEI. Losses at the gene ends were 8 bases for V and 7 bases for J; bases not matched to a gene: 6. The CDR3 DNA sequence: TGTGCCAGCCACAGGGGGCCGGGTGAGCAGTACTTC. Translated, it gives CASHRGPGEQYF.

The CDR3 spells CATSRVGLVPTGELFF. The CDR3, as DNA: TGTGCCACCAGCAGAGTCGGACTAGTCCCCACCGGGGAGCTGTTTTTT. V and J are TRBV15 and TRBJ2-2, with 7 bases lining up with TRBD2. Germline values: CDR1 LNHNV, CDR2 YYDKDF (reference sequence). The CDR3 sequence is 16 residues long. J was trimmed by 4 bases and V by 1 base; bases with no gene match: 6.

The genes are TRBV18 and TRBJ1-3; D is ambiguous. This CDR3 is built from 13 residues. Per the germline V gene, CDR1 is KGHSH and CDR2 is LQKENI. With 8 bases removed from V and 2 bases from J, the gap between germline ends came to 10 bases. CDR3 sequence: CASQPTTGNTIYF. CDR3 coding DNA: TGTGCCAGCCAGCCTACCACTGGAAACACCATATATTTT.

The chain carries TRBV7-9 and TRBJ1-1; 8 bases are shared with TRBD1. Germline V gene data show CDR1 as SEHNR and CDR2 as FQNEAQ (reference sequence). The CDR3 loop spans 14 amino acids. V lost 5 bases, J lost 5 bases, and 7 bases stayed unmatched. This chain's CDR3 is CASSMQGAQTEAFF. The CDR3 DNA reads as TGTGCCAGCAGCATGCAGGGGGCGCAGACTGAAGCTTTCTTT.